The next 10 T cell receptor beta chains were all read from a single sample in a study of T cell responses to AZD1222 COVID-19 vaccine. Clones were sequenced by immunoSEQ multiplex PCR, and TCRdb holds only the in-frame ones, with some missing. The table records roughly 180,000 clones, approximately 94% of them present only once. The source material was peripheral blood, sampled 28 days after the second AZD1222 dose. The receptors here all came from an adult who received the AZD1222 COVID-19 vaccine.

The rearrangement uses TRBV5-5 and TRBJ1-4; possible D gene TRBD1, 5 bases. Looked up from germline, CDR1 is SGHKS and CDR2 is YYEKEE (reference sequence). The length of the CDR3 is 14 residues. Trimming shortened V by 4 bases and J by 3 bases, and 10 bases separated the two germline ends. In DNA form, the CDR3 reads TGTGCCAGCAGCCAGACGGGGCCTAATGAAAAACTGTTTTTT. This codes for CASSQTGPNEKLFF.

This clone is a singleton in its sample. This rearrangement joins TRBV7-8 to TRBJ1-2; the D is unclear. V gave up 3 bases and J gave up 4 bases, with 6 bases separating them. CDR1 and CDR2 from the germline V gene are SGHVS and FQNEAQ. The CDR3 totals 12 residues. The CDR3 nucleotides read TGTGCCAGCAGCTTTCCGGGCTATGGCTACACCTTC. It encodes CASSFPGYGYTF.

The CDR3 nucleotides read TGTGCCAGCAGTAAGGAGTATGGCAGCTCTGGAAACACCATATATTTT. This encodes CASSKEYGSSGNTIYF. V and J are TRBV11-3 and TRBJ1-3; D call uncertain. Trimming removed 6 bases at V and 0 bases at J, with 15 bases between. The CDR3 is 16 residues long. Germline CDR1 and CDR2: SGHNT and YENEEA.

The chain employs TRBV7-5 and TRBJ1-1. TRBV7-5 is marked as a pseudogene. The CDR3 spans 15 residues. CDR3 residues: CARTAPTRLNTEAFF. The CDR3 DNA is TGTGCCAGAACGGCCCCCACGAGGCTGAACACTGAAGCTTTCTTT.

V and J are TRBV7-9 and TRBJ2-7; 12 bases agree with TRBD1. The CDR3 extends over 14 amino acids. Trimming removed 6 bases from V and 6 bases from J; junction bases left unmatched: 6. From germline, CDR1 is SEHNR and CDR2 FQNEAQ (reference sequence). Here the CDR3 DNA reads TGTGCCAGCAGAGACGGGACAGGGGGCAGCGAGCAGTACTTC. This gives the protein CASRDGTGGSEQYF.

This sequence joins TRBV4-1 and TRBJ2-3; D gene ambiguous. Germline V gene lookup returns CDR1 MGHRA and CDR2 YSYEKL. V lost 4 bases, J lost 2 bases, and 7 bases lay in between. CDR3 length: 13 amino acids. The CDR3 spells CASSLTITDTQYF. For the CDR3, the DNA is TGCGCCAGCAGCCTTACCATCACAGATACGCAGTATTTT.

This clone has a single count. The rearrangement links TRBV7-2 to TRBJ2-7, with D possibly matching TRBD1 (6 bases). Germline V gives CDR1 SGHTA, CDR2 FQGNSA. V was clipped by 4 bases and J by 0 bases, with 13 bases between them. The length of the CDR3 is 15 residues. CDR3 coding DNA: TGTGCCAGCAGCTCCACTCGGACAGCCTCCTACGAGCAGTACTTC. As protein: CASSSTRTASYEQYF. The variable domain in full, completed from reference TRBV7-2 and TRBJ2-7, reads GAGVSQSPSNKVTEKGKDVELRCDPISGHTALYWYRQSLGQGLEFLIYFQGNSAPDKSGLPSDRFSAERTGGSVSTLTIQRTQQEDSAVYLCASSSTRTASYEQYFGPGTRLTVT.

The V call is TRBV4-1, the J call TRBJ1-6; possible D gene TRBD1, 5 bases. Looked up from germline, CDR1 is MGHRA and CDR2 is YSYEKL. Trimming took 1 base from V and 8 from J, leaving 18 bases between them. This CDR3 is built from 17 residues. The CDR3 loop reads CASSQVNVRGTHSPLHF. The CDR3 nucleotides are TGCGCCAGCAGCCAAGTGAATGTAAGGGGAACACATTCACCCCTCCACTTT.

The chain carries TRBV27 and TRBJ2-1; possibly TRBD2 for D (6 bases). CDR3 length equals 13 residues. Germline-derived CDR1 and CDR2 are MNHEY and SMNVEV (reference sequence). Trimming stripped 6 bases from V and 2 bases from J, with 8 bases between. The DNA of the CDR3 is TGTGCCAGCAGGACTAGTCCCTACAATGAGCAGTTCTTC. Translated: CASRTSPYNEQFF.

The chain couples TRBV19 to TRBJ2-7, with D possibly being TRBD2 (6 bases). The V gene's germline CDR1 is LNHDA and CDR2 SQIVND (reference sequence). V shed 1 base and J shed 2 bases, with 15 bases lying between them. This CDR3 is 16 amino acids long. The CDR3, as DNA: TGTGCCAGTAGTATAGTTGTATCGGGAGTCCCCTACGAGCAGTACTTC. It codes for CASSIVVSGVPYEQYF. The variable domain in full, completed from reference TRBV19 and TRBJ2-7, reads DGGITQSPKYLFRKEGQNVTLSCEQNLNHDAMYWYRQDPGQGLRLIYYSQIVNDFQKGDIAEGYSVSREKKESFPLTVTSAQKNPTAFYLCASSIVVSGVPYEQYFGPGTRLTVT.